The next 6 T cell receptor beta chains were all read from a single sample in a study of blood T cell repertoires in COVID-19. Using immunoSEQ multiplex PCR, the repertoire was profiled, and TCRdb retains in-frame clones only, with some absent. The data hold about 250,000 clones, with about four fifths observed a single time. The sequenced sample consisted of peripheral blood. These receptors were taken from a man aged 45-60 years with active or convalescent COVID-19.

This chain connects TRBV6-5 to TRBJ2-1; tentatively, D is TRBD2 (5 bases). Trimming pared 8 bases from V and 8 bases from J, leaving 13 bases between. Germline values: CDR1 MNHEY, CDR2 SVGAGI. The CDR3 covers 12 residues. CDR3 amino acids: CASRGLAHEQFF. Written as DNA, the CDR3 is TGTGCCAGCCGAGGGCTGGCCCATGAGCAGTTCTTC.

V gene TRBV20-1 combines with J gene TRBJ1-1; no definite D call. V shed 3 bases and J shed 1 base, with 18 bases lying between them. This CDR3 is 16 amino acids long. From germline, CDR1 is DFQATT and CDR2 SNEGSKA (reference sequence). The CDR3 nucleotides are TGCAGTGCTAGTCCCCTAACCTACGACAAGAACACTGAAGCTTTCTTT. Its translation is CSASPLTYDKNTEAFF.

The genes are TRBV2 and TRBJ2-7, with D possibly TRBD1 on 5 matching bases. This CDR3 comprises 13 residues. V was cut by 6 bases and J by 7 bases, with 16 bases left in between. Germline CDR1 SNHLY, CDR2 FYNNEI. CDR3 loop: CASRVTPQGEQYF. The CDR3 bases are TGTGCCAGCAGGGTGACACCGCAGGGTGAGCAGTACTTC.

The chain couples TRBV4-1 to TRBJ2-3, with a tentative D call TRBD1 (5 bases). Per germline, CDR1 MGHRA and CDR2 YSYEKL. Between the trimmed V and J ends, which lost 0 bases and 4 bases, there was a span of 11 bases. The CDR3 totals 15 residues. CDR3 in amino acids: CASSQEGRVADTQYF. CDR3 coding DNA: TGCGCCAGCAGCCAAGAAGGCAGGGTTGCAGATACGCAGTATTTT.

V gene TRBV19 combines with J gene TRBJ1-4; maybe TRBD1 (6 bases). From germline, CDR1 is LNHDA and CDR2 SQIVND (reference sequence). V was trimmed by 5 bases and J by 1 base, leaving 8 bases between them. The CDR3 length is 14 residues. The CDR3 region is CASSQDRTNEKLFF. The DNA for the CDR3 is TGTGCCAGTAGTCAGGACAGAACTAATGAAAAACTGTTTTTT.

This sequence joins TRBV6-2 or TRBV6-3 and TRBJ1-5; D call uncertain. Trimming removed 0 bases from V and 7 bases from J, with 13 bases in between. The CDR3 is 15 amino acids. Per the germline V gene, CDR1 is MNHEY and CDR2 is SVGEGT. CDR3 region: CASSYSQTRRQPQHF. The CDR3 bases are TGTGCCAGCAGTTACTCTCAGACGCGGCGGCAGCCCCAGCATTTT.